One and the same sample provided the 24 T cell receptor beta chains below, sequenced in a study of radiotherapy plus CTLA-4 blockade in lung cancer. The protocol was immunoSEQ multiplex PCR, while the TCRdb copy is restricted to in-frame clones and leaves out a portion. The sample consists of over 80,000 clones, 83% of them appearing once. Sequenced here: peripheral blood, sampled from a patient treated with radiotherapy plus ipilimumab. Receptor source: a human donor with non-small cell lung cancer who had stable disease on radiotherapy plus ipilimumab.

The gene calls are TRBV28 and TRBJ1-4; unclear D gene. V lost 6 bases, J lost 0 bases, and 11 bases lay in between. The CDR3 has 15 amino acids. Germline CDR1 reads MDHEN; CDR2 reads SYDVKM. In DNA, the CDR3 is TGTGCCAGCAGCCCATTGGGAGCAACTAATGAAAAACTGTTTTTT. Residues: CASSPLGATNEKLFF.

J is TRBJ1-4 and V is TRBV29-1; D gene ambiguous. The CDR3 spans 14 residues. CDR1 is SQVTM and CDR2 is ANQGSEA in the germline V gene. Trimming shortened V by 7 bases and J by 0 bases, and 12 bases separated the two germline ends. The CDR3 coding sequence is TGCAGCGCGAAGGTCGTGTCAACTAATGAAAAACTGTTTTTT. Its translation: CSAKVVSTNEKLFF. Full variable domain (outside the CDR3, taken from reference TRBV29-1 and TRBJ1-4): SAVISQKPSRDICQRGTSLTIQCQVDSQVTMMFWYRQQPGQSLTLIATANQGSEATYESGFVIDKFPISRPNLTFSTLTVSNMSPEDSSIYLCSAKVVSTNEKLFFGSGTQLSVL.

This chain links TRBV25-1 with TRBJ1-1, with D perhaps TRBD1 (5 bases). This CDR3 comprises 15 residues. V was shortened by 0 bases and J by 3 bases, with 11 bases between the two germline ends. Germline CDR1 is MGHDK and CDR2 is SYGVNS. The CDR3 protein is CASSEYGGEDTEAFF. For the CDR3, the DNA is TGTGCCAGCAGTGAATATGGAGGGGAGGACACTGAAGCTTTCTTT.

This clone was picked up a small number of times. V gene TRBV5-6 combines with J gene TRBJ2-3, with D uncertain. This CDR3 comprises 17 residues. The V gene's germline CDR1 is SGHDT and CDR2 YYEEEE. V was trimmed by 0 bases and J by 1 base, leaving 15 bases between them. CDR3 sequence: CASSLVGVVVGTDTQYF. CDR3 coding DNA: TGTGCCAGCAGCTTGGTTGGTGTTGTGGTGGGCACAGATACGCAGTATTTT. The whole variable domain, filled in from reference TRBV5-6 and TRBJ2-3, reads DAGVTQSPTHLIKTRGQQVTLRCSPKSGHDTVSWYQQALGQGPQFIFQYYEEEERQRGNFPDRFSGHQFPNYSSELNVNALLLGDSALYLCASSLVGVVVGTDTQYFGPGTRLTVL.

Only one count was recorded for this clone. The chain employs TRBV5-6 and TRBJ2-7; D is ambiguous. The ends were cut back, 0 bases at V and 4 bases at J, with 14 bases in the middle. The length of the CDR3 is 15 residues. Germline loops: CDR1 SGHDT, CDR2 YYEEEE. The CDR3 sequence: CASSLVGSGIYEQYF. DNA of the CDR3: TGTGCCAGCAGCTTGGTGGGCAGTGGGATATACGAGCAGTACTTC.

This chain links TRBV25-1 with TRBJ2-3; D is unclear. Germline loops: CDR1 MGHDK, CDR2 SYGVNS. The CDR3 consists of 13 residues. V lost 5 bases to trimming and J lost 2 bases, with 8 bases between them. The chain's CDR3 is CASSQSLTDTQYF. The CDR3 DNA reads as TGTGCCAGCAGTCAGAGTCTCACAGATACGCAGTATTTT.

J is TRBJ2-2 and V is TRBV7-3; the D is unclear. From germline, CDR1 is SGHTA and CDR2 FQGTGA. Trimming pared 0 bases from V and 2 bases from J, leaving 10 bases between. The CDR3 runs 16 residues. This CDR3 reads CASSLTRPANTGELFF. The CDR3 DNA reads as TGTGCCAGCAGCTTAACGCGGCCAGCTAACACCGGGGAGCTGTTTTTT.

This clone is deemed medium-sized (0.01 to 0.1%). V and J are TRBV4-1 and TRBJ2-2; D is unresolved. The germline V and J ends were trimmed by 0 bases and 2 bases, with 10 bases remaining between them. This CDR3 region has 16 residues. CDR1 and CDR2 from the germline V gene are MGHRA and YSYEKL. The CDR3 region is CASSQEVARNTGELFF. CDR3 in DNA: TGCGCCAGCAGCCAAGAAGTAGCCCGAAACACCGGGGAGCTGTTTTTT.

This chain uses TRBV18 with TRBJ1-1; TRBD1 is a possible D gene (5 bases). Per germline, CDR1 KGHSH and CDR2 LQKENI. CDR3 size: 15 residues. V lost 4 bases, J lost 1 base, and 13 bases lay in between. CDR3: CASSHLDGGNTEAFF. The CDR3 DNA reads as TGTGCCAGCTCACACCTGGATGGGGGGAACACTGAAGCTTTCTTT.

The chain couples TRBV7-9 to TRBJ1-6; no definite D call. V lost 2 bases, J lost 7 bases, and 9 bases lay in between. The CDR3 is made up of 14 amino acids. Germline CDR1 reads SEHNR; CDR2 reads FQNEAQ (reference sequence). CDR3: CASSLQFSNSPLHF. As DNA, the CDR3 is TGTGCCAGCAGCTTACAATTTTCCAATTCACCCCTCCACTTT.

The chain uses TRBV6-1 and TRBJ1-2; tentatively, D is TRBD1 (5 bases). The V and J ends lost 7 bases and 4 bases respectively, with 13 bases between them. The CDR3 has 13 amino acids. Germline values: CDR1 MNHNS, CDR2 SASEGT. CDR3: CASKLEQVYGYTF. In DNA form, the CDR3 reads TGTGCCAGCAAACTGGAACAGGTCTATGGCTACACCTTC.

In its sample, this clone was seen once. The chain combines TRBV10-1 with TRBJ1-5; unclear D gene. CDR3 length: 13 amino acids. V was pared by 0 bases and J by 15 bases, with 15 bases between. CDR1 and CDR2 from the germline V gene are WNHNN and SYGVQD (reference sequence). CDR3 residues: CASSESLAAERHF. CDR3 nucleotide sequence: TGCGCCAGCAGTGAGTCACTGGCAGCCGAGAGGCATTTT.

This clone has just a few counts. The V gene is TRBV7-9, the J gene TRBJ1-4; D ambiguous. Trimming pared 6 bases from V and 4 bases from J, leaving 9 bases between. The CDR3 spans 13 residues. Germline assignment: CDR1 SEHNR and CDR2 FQNEAQ (reference sequence). The CDR3 nucleotides read TGTGCCAGCAGACGGACGGGTAATGAAAAACTGTTTTTT. Amino acid sequence: CASRRTGNEKLFF.

The rearrangement joins TRBV27 to TRBJ2-2; 9 bases match TRBD2. The CDR3 covers 15 residues. Unmatched junction bases numbered 1, after V lost 1 base and J lost 4 bases. Germline V gives CDR1 MNHEY, CDR2 SMNVEV (reference sequence). The CDR3 sequence is CASSLLAGVTGELFF. The CDR3 DNA follows: TGTGCCAGCAGTTTATTAGCGGGAGTCACCGGGGAGCTGTTTTTT.

The V call is TRBV5-6, the J call TRBJ2-5; 12 bases are shared with TRBD2. The DNA end favors TRBJ2-7, so the J call may be wrong. Germline CDR1 and CDR2: SGHDT and YYEEEE. The CDR3 is 16 amino acids. CDR3 bases: TGTGCCAGCAGCTTGGTCCTAGCGGGAGGGCCACGCGAGCAGTACTTC. It yields the protein CASSLVLAGGPREQYF.

The chain has TRBV30 and TRBJ2-5; no reliable D call. CDR1 is GTSNPN and CDR2 is SVGIG in the germline V gene (reference sequence). The CDR3 sequence is 15 residues long. V shed 2 bases and J shed 5 bases, with 18 bases lying between them. The CDR3 sequence: CAWSPREGLGETQYF. The DNA for the CDR3 is TGTGCCTGGAGTCCCCGAGAAGGCCTGGGGGAGACCCAGTACTTC.

Comments on this clone: Relative to the germline gene, one junction end is altered; a read error may explain this. The gene calls are TRBV7-9 and TRBJ2-2; D is perhaps TRBD1 (5 bases). CDR1 and CDR2 (germline): SEHNR, FQNEAQ (reference sequence). This CDR3 region has 16 residues. CDR3 protein: CASSSAARVNAGELFF. The CDR3 DNA reads TGTGCCAGCAGCTCCGCTGCCAGGGTGAACGCCGGGGAGCTGTTTTTT.

This rearrangement joins TRBV5-1 to TRBJ2-5; TRBD1 matches at 9 bases. Per germline, CDR1 SGHRS and CDR2 YFSETQ. Germline trimming cut 2 bases from V and 5 bases from J; bases unmatched to any gene: 4. The CDR3 has 14 amino acids. The CDR3 reads CASSFTGGGETQYF. CDR3 DNA: TGCGCCAGCAGCTTTACAGGGGGCGGTGAGACCCAGTACTTC.

The sample holds one count of this clone. The gene calls are TRBV5-1 and TRBJ2-1; D gene unclear. Per the germline V gene, CDR1 is SGHRS and CDR2 is YFSETQ. The CDR3 spans 14 residues. Trimming removed 0 bases from V and 4 bases from J, with 8 bases in between. The CDR3 region has the DNA TGCGCCAGCAGCTTGGATCCTACTTACAATGAGCAGTTCTTC. The encoded protein is CASSLDPTYNEQFF.

The V call is TRBV7-9, the J call TRBJ2-1, with a possible D match to TRBD2 (6 bases). The CDR3 length is 15 residues. V was clipped by 5 bases and J by 4 bases, with 15 bases between them. CDR1 and CDR2 (germline): SEHNR, FQNEAQ (reference sequence). CDR3: CASSLNSGLYNEQFF. CDR3 nucleotide sequence: TGTGCCAGCAGCCTTAATAGCGGATTGTACAATGAGCAGTTCTTC.

The V call is TRBV5-1, the J call TRBJ2-2; 11 positions agree with TRBD2. This CDR3 region has 17 residues. The V gene's germline CDR1 is SGHRS and CDR2 YFSETQ. The ends lost 3 bases at V and 5 bases at J; junction bases unmatched: 9. CDR3 DNA: TGCGCCAGCAGCTCGACCCTAGCGGGAGGCCTGACCGGGGAGCTGTTTTTT. Translation: CASSSTLAGGLTGELFF.

This clone was seen only a few times. This chain connects TRBV27 to TRBJ2-3; D is perhaps TRBD1 (5 bases). V lost 10 bases and J 2 bases, leaving 22 bases between the germline ends. Germline V lookup: CDR1 MNHEY, CDR2 SMNVEV (reference sequence). The CDR3 runs to 16 residues. CDR3 DNA sequence: TGTGCCACCACTCCCCAAGGGCACAGGATCACAGATACGCAGTATTTT. Amino acid sequence: CATTPQGHRITDTQYF.

The chain links TRBV5-6 to TRBJ1-2; 7 bases agree with TRBD1. The CDR3 totals 15 residues. The germline V gene encodes CDR1 SGHDT and CDR2 YYEEEE. V dropped 0 bases and J dropped 4; count of bases not matched to a gene: 6. The CDR3 loop is CASSLATGEAYGYTF. CDR3 bases: TGTGCCAGCAGCTTGGCCACAGGGGAAGCCTATGGCTACACCTTC.

The rearrangement uses TRBV9 and TRBJ2-3, with 12 positions matching TRBD1. Unmatched junction bases numbered 2, after V lost 0 bases and J lost 3 bases. The CDR3 totals 16 residues. Germline V gives CDR1 SGDLS, CDR2 YYNGEE. DNA of the CDR3: TGTGCCAGCAGCGTAGGGGACAGGGGGCGAACAGATACGCAGTATTTT. Translation gives CASSVGDRGRTDTQYF.